Shown below are 30 T cell receptor beta chains from a single sample sequenced in a study of cytomegalovirus exposure and HLA in healthy donors. Primers: 60 Vbeta forward and 13 Jbeta reverse. Measured with immunoSEQ multiplex PCR; TCRdb has only the in-frame clones, and not every one. Found here are about 160,000 clones, about 65% of them singletons; the top ten hold approximately 2.8%. Source material: PBMCs. The receptors were sampled from a woman in her 30s in good health and CMV-seronegative.

This clone was picked up a small number of times. J is TRBJ2-7 and V is TRBV29-1, with TRBD2 matching 10 bases. In germline, CDR1 is SQVTM, CDR2 ANQGSEA. Germline trimming cut 0 bases from V and 6 bases from J; bases unmatched to any gene: 2. The CDR3 spans 13 residues. The CDR3 sequence is CSVEDLAGAEQYF. The DNA for the CDR3 is TGCAGCGTTGAAGACCTAGCGGGGGCCGAGCAGTACTTC.

This chain uses TRBV6-5 with TRBJ1-2; D perhaps matches TRBD1 (5 bases). The V gene's germline CDR1 is MNHEY and CDR2 SVGAGI. This CDR3 has 11 amino acids. The germline V and J ends were trimmed by 2 bases and 8 bases, with 6 bases remaining between them. The CDR3 sequence: CASSYPGGYTF. The CDR3 DNA reads TGTGCCAGCAGTTACCCAGGGGGCTACACCTTC.

This chain uses TRBV9 with TRBJ1-4; D is uncertain. The germline CDR1 and CDR2 sequences are SGDLS and YYNGEE. The CDR3 has 14 amino acids. With 5 bases removed from V and 0 bases from J, the gap between germline ends came to 8 bases. CDR3 protein: CASRAYSTNEKLFF. The CDR3 region has the DNA TGTGCCAGCAGAGCTTATTCAACTAATGAAAAACTGTTTTTT. Based on the CDR3 plus reference TRBV9 and TRBJ1-4, the full variable domain is DSGVTQTPKHLITATGQRVTLRCSPRSGDLSVYWYQQSLDQGLQFLIQYYNGEERAKGNILERFSAQQFPDLHSELNLSSLELGDSALYFCASRAYSTNEKLFFGSGTQLSVL.

V and J are TRBV18 and TRBJ1-1, with D hard to call. CDR1 and CDR2 from the germline V gene are KGHSH and LQKENI. The CDR3 is 15 amino acids. Trimming shortened V by 6 bases and J by 0 bases, and 14 bases separated the two germline ends. The CDR3, as DNA: TGTGCCAGCTCCCTCGGAGAGTTAATGAACACTGAAGCTTTCTTT. This gives the protein CASSLGELMNTEAFF.

This clone came up once. The CDR3 DNA follows: TGTGCCAGCAGTTTCCCCCTGGTAGCGGGATCCGACGAGCAGTACTTC. Encoded protein: CASSFPLVAGSDEQYF. This sequence joins TRBV28 and TRBJ2-7; TRBD2 matches 8 bases. Germline V lookup: CDR1 MDHEN, CDR2 SYDVKM. This CDR3 is built from 16 residues. Trimming removed 3 bases from V and 5 bases from J; junction bases left unmatched: 12.

This clone was seen a single time. The genes are TRBV4-1 and TRBJ2-1; possibly TRBD2 for D (5 bases). This CDR3 has 15 residues. Trimming cost V 4 bases and J 4 bases, with 14 bases left between them. The germline gives CDR1 MGHRA, CDR2 YSYEKL. CDR3 sequence (DNA): TGCGCCAGCAGCCGCCTCGGACTTCAATACAATGAGCAGTTCTTC. This encodes CASSRLGLQYNEQFF.

V and J are TRBV11-2 and TRBJ2-7, with 11 bases lining up with TRBD2. This CDR3 has 15 residues. After removal of 3 bases from V and 7 bases from J, the junction contained 8 bases not matched to a gene. The germline V gene has CDR1 SGHAT and CDR2 FQNNGV. CDR3 in DNA: TGTGCCAGCAGCTTTATCCTAGCGGGGGGCTTTGAGCAGTACTTC. This gives the protein CASSFILAGGFEQYF.

This clone was seen only a few times. The chain has TRBV6-5 and TRBJ2-5; 7 bases match TRBD1. The J segment lost 5 bases and the V segment lost 6 bases, leaving 6 bases of the junction unmatched. This CDR3 region has 13 residues. Germline V gene sequence: CDR1 MNHEY, CDR2 SVGAGI. The CDR3 loop is CASSRTGMETQYF. The CDR3 nucleotides read TGTGCCAGCAGCCGGACAGGAATGGAGACCCAGTACTTC.

J is TRBJ2-2 and V is TRBV9, with D possibly being TRBD2 (6 bases). Trimming cost V 0 bases and J 2 bases, with 11 bases left between them. The germline V gene encodes CDR1 SGDLS and CDR2 YYNGEE. CDR3 length: 16 amino acids. CDR3 nucleotide sequence: TGTGCCAGCAGCGTAGCCGGGGGAGTCAACACCGGGGAGCTGTTTTTT. The encoded protein is CASSVAGGVNTGELFF.

This rearrangement joins TRBV5-1 to TRBJ2-5, with D unclear. V was pared by 4 bases and J by 5 bases, with 9 bases between. The CDR3 runs to 12 residues. Germline V CDR1 and CDR2: SGHRS, YFSETQ. CDR3 residues: CASSPQRETQYF. CDR3 sequence (DNA): TGCGCCAGCAGCCCGCAGAGGGAGACCCAGTACTTC.

The chain uses TRBV7-3 and TRBJ2-6; TRBD1 might be the D (6 bases). Germline CDR1 and CDR2: SGHTA and FQGTGA. Trimming took off 1 base at V and 0 bases at J, with 13 bases between the two ends. The CDR3 runs to 18 residues. The DNA of the CDR3 is TGTGCCAGCAGCTTAATTGGGGGCTTGAGCTCTGGGGCCAACGTCCTGACTTTC. Its protein is CASSLIGGLSSGANVLTF.

The rearrangement links TRBV6-5 to TRBJ2-2; TRBD2 agrees at 8 bases. This CDR3 contains 16 residues. V lost 2 bases to trimming and J lost 0 bases; unmatched junction nucleotides: 2. Germline assignment: CDR1 MNHEY and CDR2 SVGAGI. CDR3 DNA sequence: TGTGCCAGCAGTTACAGCGGGAGTTCGAACACCGGGGAGCTGTTTTTT. This codes for CASSYSGSSNTGELFF.

This clone was picked up a small number of times. This chain links TRBV10-3 with TRBJ1-2, with D possibly matching TRBD1 (5 bases). The CDR3 runs 14 residues. Germline-derived CDR1 and CDR2 are ENHRY and SYGVKD. V lost 2 bases to trimming and J lost 3 bases, with 10 bases between them. The chain's CDR3 is CAISEAGGYYGYTF. The CDR3 nucleotides read TGTGCCATCAGTGAGGCGGGGGGGTACTATGGCTACACCTTC.

The chain is built from TRBV28 and TRBJ2-7; D call uncertain. Germline values: CDR1 MDHEN, CDR2 SYDVKM. CDR3 length: 13 residues. Trimming stripped 2 bases from V and 1 base from J, with 6 bases between. For the CDR3, the DNA is TGTGCCAGCAGTTTAACACCATCCTACGAGCAGTACTTC. Translation gives CASSLTPSYEQYF.

The chain is built from TRBV5-1 and TRBJ1-5; 7 nucleotides line up with TRBD1. Looked up from germline, CDR1 is SGHRS and CDR2 is YFSETQ. J gave up 6 bases and V 2 bases, and 5 bases lay outside the gene matches. This CDR3 is 14 amino acids long. CDR3 coding DNA: TGCGCCAGCAGCTTAGGTACAGGGGTTCAGCCCCAGCATTTT. Protein: CASSLGTGVQPQHF. Complete variable domain (other parts from reference TRBV5-1 and TRBJ1-5): KAGVTQTPRYLIKTRGQQVTLSCSPISGHRSVSWYQQTPGQGLQFLFEYFSETQRNKGNFPGRFSGRQFSNSRSEMNVSTLELGDSALYLCASSLGTGVQPQHFGDGTRLSIL.

This chain links TRBV19 with TRBJ1-6; 7 nucleotides align to TRBD1. The CDR3 is made up of 16 amino acids. Germline values: CDR1 LNHDA, CDR2 SQIVND (reference sequence). Losses at the gene ends were 5 bases for V and 4 bases for J; bases not matched to a gene: 8. The CDR3 reads CASSRLTGQYNSPLHF. For the CDR3, the DNA is TGTGCCAGTAGTCGATTAACGGGACAGTATAATTCACCCCTCCACTTT.

V gene TRBV29-1 combines with J gene TRBJ2-3; TRBD1 might be the D (6 bases). This CDR3 comprises 15 residues. The V gene's germline CDR1 is SQVTM and CDR2 ANQGSEA. Trimming removed 7 bases at V and 0 bases at J, with 17 bases between. CDR3 in amino acids: CSAGLGGWSTDTQYF. The CDR3 coding sequence is TGCAGCGCCGGCTTAGGGGGTTGGAGCACAGATACGCAGTATTTT.

Concerning this clone itself: In the same sample, other DNA sequences code for this CDR3. The rearrangement links TRBV7-9 to TRBJ2-1; TRBD1 is a possible D gene (5 bases). V was cut by 5 bases and J by 4 bases, with 12 bases left in between. This CDR3 has 14 amino acids. CDR1 SEHNR and CDR2 FQNEAQ come from the germline V gene (reference sequence). The CDR3 here is CASSLTDIYNEQFF. As DNA, the CDR3 is TGTGCCAGCAGCCTGACAGACATTTACAATGAGCAGTTCTTC.

The chain employs TRBV5-1 and TRBJ2-7; 10 bases are a match to TRBD1. Per germline, CDR1 SGHRS and CDR2 YFSETQ. The trim removed 4 bases at V and 6 bases at J, leaving 10 bases unmatched. The CDR3 sequence is 15 residues long. CDR3 sequence (DNA): TGCGCCAGCAGCCTTCCGACAGGGGGCGCGGGCGAGCAGTACTTC. Its translation is CASSLPTGGAGEQYF.

About this clone itself: One end of the junction does not line up with germline, which may come from a read error. The chain uses TRBV7-9 and TRBJ2-1; TRBD1 matches 9 bases. The germline V gene has CDR1 SEHNR and CDR2 FQNEAQ (reference sequence). The CDR3 extends over 15 amino acids. The CDR3 DNA is TGTGCCAGCAGCGACAGGGGGATTTTTTCTCCAACACGGGTCTTC. As protein: CASSDRGIFSPTRVF.

This chain joins TRBV2 and TRBJ1-2, with D unresolved. From germline, CDR1 is SNHLY and CDR2 FYNNEI. The CDR3 has 13 amino acids. V was clipped by 3 bases and J by 2 bases, with 7 bases between them. The DNA of the CDR3 is TGTGCCAGCAGTGAGGTCACAAACTATGGCTACACCTTC. Protein: CASSEVTNYGYTF.

The chain couples TRBV4-2 to TRBJ1-4; D unresolved. Per the germline V gene, CDR1 is LGHNA and CDR2 is YNFKEQ. V was clipped by 3 bases and J by 12 bases, with 14 bases between them. The length of the CDR3 is 13 residues. The CDR3 bases are TGTGCCAGCAGCCAGAGCTCTCCGGGAGAACTGTTTTTT. This translates into CASSQSSPGELFF.

This clone appeared once. This sequence joins TRBV2 and TRBJ1-1; D is perhaps TRBD1 (6 bases). The V end lost 4 bases, the J end lost 6 bases, and 9 bases lay between the germline ends. CDR3 size: 12 residues. Germline V gene sequence: CDR1 SNHLY, CDR2 FYNNEI. The CDR3 DNA is TGTGCCAGCAGTGGGTGGACAGCTGAAGCTTTCTTT. Translating it yields CASSGWTAEAFF. The full variable domain, rest sourced from reference TRBV2 and TRBJ1-1, is EPEVTQTPSHQVTQMGQEVILRCVPISNHLYFYWYRQILGQKVEFLVSFYNNEISEKSEIFDDQFSVERPDGSNFTLKIRSTKLEDSAMYFCASSGWTAEAFFGQGTRLTVV.

The chain is built from TRBV28 and TRBJ2-3; the D gene is possibly TRBD2 (5 bases). The length of the CDR3 is 16 residues. V was clipped by 7 bases and J by 2 bases, with 19 bases between them. Germline V CDR1 and CDR2: MDHEN, SYDVKM. The CDR3 here is CASNTPGVRHTDTQYF. In nucleotides, the CDR3 is TGTGCCAGCAATACCCCCGGGGTCCGCCACACAGATACGCAGTATTTT.

There are a few counts of this clone. This chain uses TRBV7-2 with TRBJ1-3; no firm D call. CDR1 and CDR2 from the germline V gene are SGHTA and FQGNSA. Trimming removed 5 bases at V and 1 base at J, with 9 bases between. The length of the CDR3 is 14 residues. CDR3 nucleotides: TGTGCCAGCAGCCAGGCGGGGTCTGGAAACACCATATATTTT. Translated, it gives CASSQAGSGNTIYF.

The rearrangement links TRBV2 to TRBJ1-1, with D unresolved. Germline loops: CDR1 SNHLY, CDR2 FYNNEI. Deletions cut 7 bases from V and 0 bases from J, with 6 bases between. The CDR3 is made up of 12 amino acids. CDR3 nucleotide sequence: TGTGCCAGCAAATTCTTGAACACTGAAGCTTTCTTT. It codes for CASKFLNTEAFF.

V is TRBV28 and J is TRBJ1-1; D not certain. V lost 3 bases and J lost 11, with 13 bases in between. The CDR3 has 12 residues. Germline loops: CDR1 MDHEN, CDR2 SYDVKM. The CDR3 loop is CASSFLRVRAFF. The CDR3 DNA is TGTGCCAGCAGTTTTCTGAGGGTGCGGGCTTTCTTT.

The V call is TRBV19, the J call TRBJ1-2, with 7 bases fitting TRBD1. The CDR3 length is 17 residues. V lost 7 bases to trimming and J lost 4 bases; unmatched junction nucleotides: 18. Germline V gene lookup returns CDR1 LNHDA and CDR2 SQIVND (reference sequence). The CDR3 spells CASTTPTDRKGVYGYTF. The DNA of the CDR3 is TGTGCCAGTACCACGCCCACGGACAGGAAGGGTGTCTATGGCTACACCTTC.

The chain recombines TRBV7-3 with TRBJ1-5; no clear D gene. This CDR3 has 14 residues. Trimming cost V 1 base and J 4 bases, with 8 bases left between them. Per germline, CDR1 SGHTA and CDR2 FQGTGA. CDR3 nucleotide sequence: TGTGCCAGCAGCTTAAGGAGTGTGAATCAGCCCCAGCATTTT. Residues: CASSLRSVNQPQHF.

V usage is TRBV7-9 and J usage is TRBJ2-1, with D uncertain. This CDR3 has 14 amino acids. CDR1 is SEHNR, CDR2 FQNEAQ, per germline (reference sequence). Trimming pared 6 bases from V and 5 bases from J, leaving 14 bases between. This chain's CDR3 is CASRHSAADNEQFF. The DNA for the CDR3 is TGTGCCAGCAGGCACTCCGCCGCGGACAATGAGCAGTTCTTC.